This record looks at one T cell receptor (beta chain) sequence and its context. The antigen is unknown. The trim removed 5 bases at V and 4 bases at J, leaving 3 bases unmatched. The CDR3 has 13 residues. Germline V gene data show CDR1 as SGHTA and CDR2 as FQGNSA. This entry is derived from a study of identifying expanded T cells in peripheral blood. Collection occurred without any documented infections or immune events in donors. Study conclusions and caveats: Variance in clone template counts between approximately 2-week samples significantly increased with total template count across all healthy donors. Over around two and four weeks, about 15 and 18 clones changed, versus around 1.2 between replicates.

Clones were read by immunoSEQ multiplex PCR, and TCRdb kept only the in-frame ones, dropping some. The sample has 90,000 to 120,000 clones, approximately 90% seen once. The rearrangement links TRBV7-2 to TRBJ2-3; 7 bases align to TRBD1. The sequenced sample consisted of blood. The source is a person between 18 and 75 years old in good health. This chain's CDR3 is CASSPQGADTQYF. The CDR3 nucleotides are TGTGCCAGCAGCCCTCAGGGGGCAGATACGCAGTATTTT.